The 10 T cell receptor beta chains reported below all come from one sample, sequenced in a study of T cell changes during pregnancy in multiple sclerosis. Using immunoSEQ multiplex PCR, the repertoire was profiled, and TCRdb retains in-frame clones only, with some absent. The sample holds 64,000 or so clones, over 95% seen once. The sequenced sample was CD8+ T cells from peripheral blood mononuclear cells, obtained after pregnancy. These receptors were taken from a female donor with multiple sclerosis, enrolled in a pregnancy study.

This rearrangement joins TRBV29-1 to TRBJ1-2, with unresolved D. Germline V lookup: CDR1 SQVTM, CDR2 ANQGSEA. The CDR3 covers 12 residues. V was trimmed by 3 bases and J by 4 bases, leaving 9 bases between them. The CDR3 here is CSVDRILYGYTF. The CDR3, as DNA: TGCAGCGTTGACAGGATACTCTATGGCTACACCTTC.

V usage is TRBV5-3 and J usage is TRBJ2-3; 8 bases fit TRBD2. TRBV5-3 is identified as an open reading frame with a role that is uncertain. This CDR3 is built from 16 residues. Trimming cost V 1 base and J 4 bases; bases outside gene matches: 8. Here the CDR3 reads CARSLPGTSRADTQYF. The CDR3 bases are TGTGCCAGAAGCTTGCCCGGGACTAGTAGGGCAGATACGCAGTATTTT.

The chain is built from TRBV5-6 and TRBJ2-1; 9 bases are shared with TRBD1. From germline, CDR1 is SGHDT and CDR2 YYEEEE. The CDR3 consists of 15 residues. V shed 1 base and J 4 bases; nucleotides not matched to a gene: 3. CDR3 sequence reads: CASSLQGQGYNEQFF. CDR3 nucleotides: TGTGCCAGCAGCTTGCAGGGACAGGGATACAATGAGCAGTTCTTC.

The chain joins TRBV4-2 to TRBJ2-3; 7 bases fit TRBD2. With V trimmed by 0 bases and J by 4 bases, 16 bases remained unmatched. The germline V gene encodes CDR1 LGHNA and CDR2 YNFKEQ. The CDR3 length is 19 residues. The CDR3 loop is CASSQESGYGGSISDTQYF. The CDR3 DNA reads as TGTGCCAGCAGCCAAGAGTCCGGTTACGGCGGGAGTATTTCAGATACGCAGTATTTT.

The rearrangement joins TRBV9 to TRBJ2-3; 9 bases line up with TRBD2. This CDR3 has 17 amino acids. The junction had 12 bases not matched to a gene; V was cut back by 4 bases and J by 3 bases. Germline V gives CDR1 SGDLS, CDR2 YYNGEE. The CDR3 spells CASSPPLGLAGTDTQYF. The CDR3 nucleotides read TGTGCCAGCAGCCCCCCGCTAGGGCTAGCGGGGACAGATACGCAGTATTTT.

A word on this clone: The junction shows a germline mismatch at one end, possibly a read error. The chain carries TRBV7-9 and TRBJ2-1; 10 bases fit TRBD2. The CDR3 sequence is 15 residues long. Germline values: CDR1 SEHNR, CDR2 FQNEAQ (reference sequence). The CDR3 DNA is TGTGCCAGCAGCATAGCGGGAGGTAGGGCAAATGAGCAGTTCTTC. Residues: CASSIAGGRANEQFF.

J is TRBJ1-3 and V is TRBV28, with unresolved D. The CDR3 runs 14 residues. V shed 3 bases and J shed 0 bases, with 6 bases lying between them. The germline V gene encodes CDR1 MDHEN and CDR2 SYDVKM. The CDR3 coding sequence is TGTGCCAGCAGTTTCCCCCACTCTGGAAACACCATATATTTT. Translated: CASSFPHSGNTIYF.

The chain combines TRBV30 with TRBJ1-1; D is perhaps TRBD1 (6 bases). V was trimmed by 5 bases and J by 6 bases, leaving 16 bases between them. The CDR3 is made up of 13 amino acids. Germline-derived CDR1 and CDR2 are GTSNPN and SVGIG (reference sequence). The CDR3 region is CAWLPGGAAEAFF. The CDR3 DNA reads as TGTGCCTGGCTCCCGGGGGGGGCGGCTGAAGCTTTCTTT.

The J gene is TRBJ2-5, the V gene TRBV7-9; 9 bases agree with TRBD2. Germline CDR1 is SEHNR and CDR2 is FQNEAQ (reference sequence). The CDR3 runs to 16 residues. Germline trimming cut 7 bases from V and 5 bases from J; bases unmatched to any gene: 14. The CDR3 nucleotides are TGTGCCAGCACCTACCTTGGGGCTAGCGGGAAGGAGACCCAGTACTTC. As protein: CASTYLGASGKETQYF.

The chain couples TRBV7-3 to TRBJ2-7, with TRBD2 matching 8 bases. V shed 1 base, J shed 2 bases, and the junction held 13 bases outside the gene matches. The length of the CDR3 is 18 residues. Germline CDR1 SGHTA, CDR2 FQGTGA. The CDR3 bases are TGTGCCAGCAGCTTAAAAGTCGGTAGCGGGATGTCTGCCTACGAGCAGTACTTC. This sequence encodes CASSLKVGSGMSAYEQYF.